The T cell receptor beta chain under discussion was sequenced for a study of blood T cells in healthy people across ages. Note on this clonotype: The junction does not match germline at one end; this may be a read error.

A second roughly 6 to 11 cycle PCR used barcoded and J-beta primers. All cDNA molecules were each tagged by a template-switch adaptor with 12 random nucleotides. MiXCR, run by TCRdb on the 5' RACE reads, gives a single entry per CDR3 protein. The sample has some 1,800,000 distinct CDR3 sequences, about two fifths seen once. The donors, aged about 6 to 95, were healthy Caucasians from Russia. Per-sample yields of isolated PBMCs were at least 6 million. Total RNA extraction produced at least 5.5 micrograms (per sample) for the study. This TCR derives from a human donor in good health. Sequenced sample: blood.

In DNA form, the CDR3 reads TGCGCCAGCAGTGAAGAAGTCCGGACAGCCTACGAGCAGTACTTC. It is translated as CASSEEVRTAYEQYF. The chain carries TRBV2 and TRBJ2-7; weak D call: TRBD1 (6 bases). The CDR3 consists of 15 residues. Germline V gives CDR1 SNHLY, CDR2 FYNNEI.